Listed below are T cell receptor beta chains from one sample, sequenced in a study of blood T cell repertoires in COVID-19. The table came from immunoSEQ multiplex PCR; TCRdb's copy has only in-frame clones and leaves some out. The sample carries 40,000 to 60,000 clones, 79% recorded once. Sample: peripheral blood. These receptors all stem from a man aged 65-85 years with acute or convalescent COVID-19. The CDR3 runs from the conserved cysteine through the conserved F or W. Each record gives: D gene, J gene, V gene, clone size, CDR3 protein, CDR3 DNA. The D gene is left open where the match is weak. The size field is filled for only some rows; it gives once, few, many or a size class.

>TRBD2|TRBJ2-7|TRBV5-6|.
CASSPDASGSPYEQYF
TGTGCCAGCAGCCCCGATGCTAGCGGGAGTCCCTACGAGCAGTACTTC
>TRBD1|TRBJ2-5|TRBV2|.
CASSEGQGGQETQYF
TGTGCCAGCAGTGAAGGACAGGGGGGACAAGAGACCCAGTACTTC
>.|TRBJ1-3|TRBV7-6|.
CASSLELVGNTIYF
TGTGCCAGCAGCTTAGAGTTAGTAGGAAACACCATATATTTT
>TRBD2|TRBJ2-1|TRBV30|.
CAWRRLSGRGTQFF
TGTGCCTGGAGACGACTAAGCGGGAGAGGAACGCAGTTCTTC
>.|TRBJ1-1|TRBV4-1|once
CASSQVAPIPLTKNTEAFF
TGCGCCAGCAGCCAAGTAGCCCCAATCCCCCTCACAAAGAACACTGAAGCTTTCTTT
>.|TRBJ2-3|TRBV7-2|.
CASSFRADTQYF
TGTGCCAGCAGCTTTCGTGCAGATACGCAGTATTTT
>TRBD1|TRBJ1-5|TRBV6-5|.
CASSRQGEQPQHF
TGTGCCAGCAGTCGACAGGGGGAACAGCCCCAGCATTTT
>.|TRBJ2-1|TRBV6-5|once
CASSYFREAHEQFF
TGTGCCAGCAGTTACTTCAGGGAGGCCCATGAGCAGTTCTTC
>.|TRBJ2-1|TRBV4-3|.
CASSQNPAGGNNEQFF
TGCGCCAGCAGCCAAAACCCAGCAGGGGGGAACAATGAGCAGTTCTTC
>.|TRBJ2-2|TRBV7-2|.
CASSLVHTGELFF
TGTGCCAGCAGCTTAGTACATACCGGGGAGCTGTTTTTT
>TRBD2|TRBJ2-7|TRBV4-3|.
CASSHQRGVGDYEQYF
TGCGCCAGCAGCCACCAACGGGGGGTCGGGGACTACGAGCAGTACTTC
>TRBD1|TRBJ2-1|TRBV2|.
CASNRGPEQFF
TGTGCCAGCAATAGGGGGCCCGAGCAGTTCTTC
>.|TRBJ2-7|TRBV5-1|.
CASSFDSPYEQYF
TGCGCCAGCAGCTTTGACAGTCCCTACGAGCAGTACTTC
>.|TRBJ2-5|TRBV2|.
CASSGTERSWTQYF
TGTGCCAGCAGTGGGACTGAGCGTTCGTGGACCCAGTACTTC
>.|TRBJ2-7|TRBV28|.
CASSPGTFSYEQYF
TGTGCCAGCAGTCCCGGGACTTTCTCCTACGAGCAGTACTTC
>TRBD1|TRBJ1-1|TRBV3-1/TRBV3-2|.
CASSQDTQGARWAFF
TGTGCCAGCAGCCAAGATACCCAGGGGGCGCGATGGGCTTTCTTT
>TRBD2|TRBJ2-3|TRBV5-6|.
CASSPNTGLRPTSTDTQYF
TGTGCCAGCAGCCCAAATACGGGACTACGTCCAACTAGCACAGATACGCAGTATTTT
>.|TRBJ2-2|TRBV28|.
CASGGVRRTGELFF
TGTGCCAGCGGCGGGGTAAGGAGGACCGGGGAGCTGTTTTTT
>TRBD2|TRBJ2-1|TRBV4-3|.
CASSQVPDSGRSAEQFF
TGCGCCAGCAGCCAAGTCCCCGACAGCGGGAGGTCCGCTGAGCAGTTCTTC
>.|TRBJ1-4|TRBV9|once
CASSVRWGLELFF
TGTGCCAGCAGCGTACGTTGGGGCCTAGAACTGTTTTTT
>TRBD2|TRBJ2-1|TRBV5-4|.
CASSPLGEGSYNEQFF
TGTGCCAGCAGCCCGTTAGGGGAGGGGTCCTACAATGAGCAGTTCTTC
>TRBD1|TRBJ2-3|TRBV25-1|.
CASSDHRGADTQYF
TGTGCCAGCAGTGATCACAGGGGAGCAGATACGCAGTATTTT
>.|TRBJ1-1|TRBV30|.
CAWSIGQTEAFF
TGTGCCTGGAGTATAGGACAGACTGAAGCTTTCTTT
>.|TRBJ1-2|TRBV11-2|.
CASSFRDGYTF
TGTGCCAGCAGCTTCCGCGATGGCTACACCTTC
>TRBD1|TRBJ1-2|TRBV6-6|.
CASCSQDRGLNGYTF
TGTGCCAGCTGCTCCCAGGACAGGGGGCTGAATGGCTACACCTTC
>.|TRBJ2-3|TRBV28|.
CASSLGYTTQYF
TGTGCCAGCAGTTTGGGCTACACCACGCAGTATTTT
>TRBD1|TRBJ1-2|TRBV20-1|.
CSAWTGGYTF
TGCAGTGCTTGGACAGGCGGCTACACCTTC
>.|TRBJ2-2|TRBV5-4|.
CASSLDSDTGELFF
TGTGCCAGCAGCTTGGATAGTGACACCGGGGAGCTGTTTTTT
>TRBD2|TRBJ2-1|TRBV7-8|.
CASSLAWREWSYNEQFF
TGTGCCAGCAGCTTAGCGTGGCGGGAGTGGTCCTACAATGAGCAGTTCTTC
>.|TRBJ1-4|TRBV5-8|.
CADLTRGNEKLFF
TGTGCCGACCTAACAAGGGGTAATGAAAAACTGTTTTTT
>.|TRBJ2-7|TRBV2|.
CARGGATGAHEQYF
TGTGCCCGGGGGGGGGCTACAGGGGCTCACGAGCAGTACTTC
>TRBD1|TRBJ2-5|TRBV25-1|.
CASSKLKGAEETQYF
TGTGCCAGCAGTAAACTTAAGGGGGCCGAGGAGACCCAGTACTTC
>TRBD1|TRBJ2-5|TRBV6-5|medium-sized
CASGTAQETQYF
TGTGCCAGCGGGACAGCACAAGAGACCCAGTACTTC
>.|TRBJ1-2|TRBV28|.
CTSQGANYGYTF
TGTACCTCACAGGGAGCTAACTATGGCTACACCTTC
>.|TRBJ2-7|TRBV5-6|.
CASSQGLEQYF
TGTGCCAGCAGCCAGGGCCTCGAGCAGTACTTC
>TRBD1|TRBJ2-3|TRBV12-5|.
CASGRGQGPDTQYF
TGTGCTAGTGGTCGTGGACAGGGGCCAGATACGCAGTATTTT
>.|TRBJ2-7|TRBV19|.
CASLYRVRYEQYF
TGTGCCAGCTTATACAGGGTGCGGTACGAGCAGTACTTC
>TRBD1|TRBJ2-3|TRBV4-1|.
CASSQDDRGTDTQYF
TGCGCCAGCAGCCAAGACGACAGGGGTACAGATACGCAGTATTTT
>TRBD1|TRBJ1-2|TRBV7-9|.
CASSLAGTGTGGVYGYTF
TGTGCCAGCAGCTTAGCCGGGACCGGGACAGGGGGCGTCTATGGCTACACCTTC
>.|TRBJ1-1|TRBV27|.
CASSLRTGGPAFF
TGTGCCAGCAGCCTAAGGACTGGGGGCCCTGCTTTCTTT
>TRBD2|TRBJ2-3|TRBV10-3|.
CAISGGLAGILSTDTQYF
TGTGCCATCAGTGGGGGACTAGCGGGGATCTTGAGCACAGATACGCAGTATTTT